This entry lists 29 T cell receptor beta chains sequenced from one sample in a study of blood T cells in healthy people across ages. It was with a sample-barcoded 5' primer and a J-beta primer mix that a second PCR of roughly 6 to 12 cycles was run. One entry per CDR3 protein, called by TCRdb with MiXCR from the 5' RACE reads. This sample has hundreds of thousands of distinct CDR3 sequences, with around 62% found just once. Sequenced input: blood. These receptors were collected from a man aged 25 to 45 in good health.

The chain joins TRBV5-1 to TRBJ1-2; D is uncertain. Germline assignment: CDR1 SGHRS and CDR2 YFSETQ. V was shortened by 0 bases and J by 9 bases, with 6 bases between the two germline ends. CDR3 length: 11 amino acids. CDR3 in amino acids: CASSLDGSYTF. CDR3 nucleotides: TGCGCCAGCAGCTTGGACGGCAGCTACACCTTC.

The chain joins TRBV6-1 to TRBJ2-7; D is uncertain. CDR1 and CDR2 (germline): MNHNS, SASEGT. Trimming pared 4 bases from V and 3 bases from J, leaving 10 bases between. This CDR3 is 13 amino acids long. The CDR3 reads CASSAGSFYEQYF. Here the CDR3 DNA reads TGTGCCAGCAGTGCTGGCAGCTTCTACGAGCAGTACTTC.

The chain uses TRBV7-2 and TRBJ2-5; D is possibly TRBD1 (6 bases). The end of the DNA is better explained by TRBJ2-7, so the J call may be wrong. CDR1 is SGHTA and CDR2 is FQGNSA in the germline V gene. The CDR3 runs to 14 residues. The CDR3 is CASSQARGPYEQYF. The CDR3 DNA sequence: TGTGCCAGCAGTCAAGCCAGGGGCCCCTACGAGCAGTACTTC.

The chain has TRBV5-1 and TRBJ2-7, with 8 positions matching TRBD1. The CDR3 length is 20 residues. After removal of 3 bases from V and 4 bases from J, the junction contained 24 bases not matched to a gene. CDR1 and CDR2 from the germline V gene are SGHRS and YFSETQ. CDR3 nucleotides: TGCGCCAGCAGCTCCGATTTGGGTGTCAGGGGGCGCGGTCCTGATTACGAGCAGTACTTC. This gives the protein CASSSDLGVRGRGPDYEQYF. Complete variable domain (other parts from reference TRBV5-1 and TRBJ2-7): KAGVTQTPRYLIKTRGQQVTLSCSPISGHRSVSWYQQTPGQGLQFLFEYFSETQRNKGNFPGRFSGRQFSNSRSEMNVSTLELGDSALYLCASSSDLGVRGRGPDYEQYFGPGTRLTVT.

The chain links TRBV6-5 to TRBJ2-1, with D perhaps assigned TRBD1 or TRBD2 (5 bases each). The length of the CDR3 is 15 residues. Germline CDR1 MNHEY, CDR2 SVGAGI. V lost 7 bases, J lost 10 bases, and 23 bases lay in between. The CDR3 is CASTQGGPNLGEQFF. CDR3 nucleotide sequence: TGTGCCAGCACCCAGGGCGGGCCAAACCTAGGGGAGCAGTTCTTC.

The table lists this clonotype with a few counts. V is TRBV7-9 and J is TRBJ2-4; tentative D call: TRBD1 (6 bases). CDR1 is SEHNR, CDR2 FQNEAQ, per germline (reference sequence). V lost 5 bases, J lost 7 bases, and 24 bases lay in between. The CDR3 covers 17 residues. CDR3 sequence: CASSTTISDRGSNIQYF. DNA of the CDR3: TGTGCCAGCAGCACAACTATATCGGACAGAGGGTCGAACATTCAGTACTTC.

V is TRBV7-2 and J is TRBJ2-3; a weak D match, TRBD2 (6 bases). Trimming removed 5 bases from V and 0 bases from J, with 21 bases in between. Germline V lookup: CDR1 SGHTA, CDR2 FQGNSA. The CDR3 extends over 18 amino acids. The CDR3 protein is CASSLYRGLIGSTDTQYF. DNA of the CDR3: TGTGCCAGCAGCCTGTACAGAGGACTAATTGGTAGCACAGATACGCAGTATTTT.

The genes are TRBV10-3 and TRBJ1-1, with D maybe TRBD1 (6 bases). Germline loops: CDR1 ENHRY, CDR2 SYGVKD. The V end lost 5 bases, the J end lost 0 bases, and 10 bases lay between the germline ends. CDR3 length equals 14 residues. CDR3 protein: CAISRTAMNTEAFF. CDR3 coding DNA: TGTGCCATCAGTCGGACAGCTATGAACACTGAAGCTTTCTTT.

The chain uses TRBV29-1 and TRBJ2-4, with D tentatively TRBD1 (6 bases). The J call may be incorrect, as the DNA end agrees better with TRBJ2-7. CDR1 is SQVTM, CDR2 ANQGSEA, per germline. There are 15 residues in the CDR3. DNA for the CDR3: TGCAGCGTTGTAGGACAGCCCCCGGTAAGCTACGAGCAGTACTTC. It encodes CSVVGQPPVSYEQYF.

The chain has TRBV15 and TRBJ1-2; D is possibly TRBD1 (5 bases). Trimming took off 1 base at V and 3 bases at J, with 9 bases between the two ends. The CDR3 spans 14 residues. CDR1 is LNHNV, CDR2 YYDKDF, per germline (reference sequence). The CDR3 DNA is TGTGCCACCAGCAGAGTGGGGGAGGACTATGGCTACACCTTC. Translated, it gives CATSRVGEDYGYTF.

The V call is TRBV7-2, the J call TRBJ2-1, with D possibly matching TRBD2 (6 bases). Germline values: CDR1 SGHTA, CDR2 FQGNSA. CDR3 length: 14 amino acids. V lost 1 base to trimming and J lost 5 bases, with 9 bases between them. The CDR3 loop reads CASSLDGGDNEQFF. CDR3 sequence (DNA): TGTGCCAGCAGCTTAGATGGAGGGGACAATGAGCAGTTCTTC.

This clonotype showed up just a few times. The chain has TRBV5-1 and TRBJ2-7; the D is unclear. Germline CDR1 and CDR2: SGHRS and YFSETQ. V gave up 9 bases and J gave up 3 bases, with 4 bases separating them. The CDR3 runs to 9 residues. The CDR3 nucleotides are TGCGCCACCGACTACGAGCAGTACTTC. Translation gives CATDYEQYF.

The V gene is TRBV6-2 or TRBV6-3, the J gene TRBJ2-4; the match to TRBD2 covers 7 bases. This CDR3 is 15 amino acids long. The J segment lost 13 bases and the V segment lost 8 bases, leaving 20 bases of the junction unmatched. The V gene's germline CDR1 is MNHEY and CDR2 SVGEGT. This CDR3 reads CASQSGALSSYEQYF. The CDR3 coding sequence is TGTGCCAGCCAGAGCGGGGCTCTAAGCTCCTACGAACAGTACTTC.

The rearrangement uses TRBV6-2 or TRBV6-3 and TRBJ2-3, with D unresolved. The CDR3 sequence is 11 residues long. Trimming took off 7 bases at V and 4 bases at J, with 6 bases between the two ends. Per germline, CDR1 MNHEY and CDR2 SVGEGT. CDR3 bases: TGTGCCAGCATCGCGGCAGATACGCAGTATTTT. Encoded protein: CASIAADTQYF.

The chain joins TRBV7-2 to TRBJ2-7; TRBD1 is a possible D gene (5 bases). Germline V gene data show CDR1 as SGHTA and CDR2 as FQGNSA. The V and J ends lost 5 bases and 3 bases respectively, with 11 bases between them. This CDR3 spans 13 amino acids. DNA of the CDR3: TGTGCCAGCAGCCCCGTAGGGGTCTACGAGCAGTACTTC. This gives the protein CASSPVGVYEQYF.

The V call is TRBV28, the J call TRBJ2-5; TRBD1 aligns across 7 bases. The CDR3 contains 17 residues. Germline V gives CDR1 MDHEN, CDR2 SYDVKM. Trimming removed 1 base from V and 2 bases from J; junction bases left unmatched: 10. In nucleotides, the CDR3 is TGTGCCAGCAGTTTATCGCCCTGGACAGGCCCGCAAGAGACCCAGTACTTC. Translation: CASSLSPWTGPQETQYF.

V and J are TRBV7-9 and TRBJ2-7; D might be TRBD1 (7 bases). The CDR3 runs 19 residues. Germline V gene sequence: CDR1 SEHNR, CDR2 FQNEAQ (reference sequence). The germline V and J ends were trimmed by 1 base and 0 bases, with 22 bases remaining between them. This CDR3 is CASSLDWEEQGKSSYEQYF. CDR3 bases: TGTGCCAGCAGCTTAGACTGGGAGGAACAGGGGAAGAGCTCCTACGAGCAGTACTTC.

This clonotype was seen a handful of times. V usage is TRBV5-1 and J usage is TRBJ1-2; tentative D call: TRBD1 (5 bases). This CDR3 comprises 14 residues. Germline CDR1 is SGHRS and CDR2 is YFSETQ. V was trimmed by 0 bases and J by 5 bases, leaving 11 bases between them. CDR3 in DNA: TGCGCCAGCAGCTTGGATCAGGGTGGATATGGCTACACCTTC. Amino acid sequence: CASSLDQGGYGYTF.

This clonotype was observed a few times. The rearrangement uses TRBV7-2 and TRBJ2-1, with a possible D match to TRBD2 (7 bases). The CDR3 consists of 15 residues. Trimming cost V 1 base and J 7 bases, with 14 bases left between them. Looked up from germline, CDR1 is SGHTA and CDR2 is FQGNSA. CDR3 region: CASSLGGGAGNEQFF. CDR3 coding DNA: TGTGCCAGCAGCTTAGGAGGGGGGGCCGGGAATGAGCAGTTCTTC.

V and J are TRBV21-1 and TRBJ1-6. TRBV21-1 is assigned pseudogene status. This CDR3 region has 17 residues. Here the CDR3 reads CASSKPRKSSYNSPLHF. CDR3 DNA sequence: TGTGCCAGTAGCAAACCACGGAAAAGCTCCTATAATTCACCCCTCCACTTT.

DNA for the CDR3: TGTGCCAGCAGCCCCCGGGGGGCACGGACCTACGAGCAGTACTTC. Encoded protein: CASSPRGARTYEQYF. The rearrangement uses TRBV28 and TRBJ2-7, with a tentative D call TRBD2 (7 bases). V was cut by 6 bases and J by 2 bases, with 17 bases left in between. The V gene's germline CDR1 is MDHEN and CDR2 SYDVKM. The CDR3 spans 15 residues.

This clonotype has a handful of counts. The rearrangement joins TRBV4-3 to TRBJ2-1, with 13 positions matching TRBD2. The CDR3 has 16 residues. V gave up 2 bases and J gave up 3 bases; unmatched junction bases: 1. Germline values: CDR1 LGHNA, CDR2 YSLEER. The CDR3: CASSQRLAGGYNEQFF. The CDR3 nucleotides are TGCGCCAGCAGCCAAAGACTAGCGGGGGGCTACAATGAGCAGTTCTTC.

V usage is TRBV7-9 and J usage is TRBJ1-1; D remains ambiguous. The V end was cut by 5 bases, the J end by 4 bases, with 17 bases between. CDR3 length: 15 amino acids. Germline V gene data show CDR1 as SEHNR and CDR2 as FQNEAQ (reference sequence). CDR3 coding DNA: TGTGCCAGCAGCCCCTTTCTGGGTTCGGGCACTGAAGCTTTCTTT. This gives the protein CASSPFLGSGTEAFF.

This chain links TRBV6-6 with TRBJ2-3; D is unclear. There are 16 residues in the CDR3. CDR1 and CDR2 from the germline V gene are MNHNY and SVGAGI (reference sequence). Trimming removed 6 bases at V and 3 bases at J, with 19 bases between. The chain's CDR3 is CASSSHRVVETDTQYF. The CDR3 region has the DNA TGTGCCAGCAGCTCGCACCGGGTCGTTGAGACAGATACGCAGTATTTT.

V usage is TRBV25-1 and J usage is TRBJ1-2; 7 bases agree with TRBD1. The ends lost 9 bases at V and 7 bases at J; junction bases unmatched: 8. The CDR3 is made up of 12 amino acids. Per germline, CDR1 MGHDK and CDR2 SYGVNS. The CDR3 is CASRQGTLGYTF. The DNA of the CDR3 is TGTGCCAGTCGACAGGGAACCCTTGGCTACACCTTC.

This clonotype was seen only once. J is TRBJ2-5 and V is TRBV18; no definite D call. CDR1 is KGHSH, CDR2 LQKENI, per germline. With 3 bases removed from V and 1 base from J, the gap between germline ends came to 12 bases. The CDR3 consists of 15 residues. The CDR3 reads CASSPLMRPQETQYF. DNA of the CDR3: TGTGCCAGCTCACCCCTTATGAGGCCCCAAGAGACCCAGTACTTC. The full variable domain, rest sourced from reference TRBV18 and TRBJ2-5, is NAGVMQNPRHLVRRRGQEARLRCSPMKGHSHVYWYRQLPEEGLKFMVYLQKENIIDESGMPKERFSAEFPKEGPSILRIQQVVRGDSAAYFCASSPLMRPQETQYFGPGTRLLVL.

The chain has TRBV6-5 and TRBJ2-7; D ambiguous. Germline V gene data show CDR1 as MNHEY and CDR2 as SVGAGI. Trimming stripped 8 bases from V and 3 bases from J, with 14 bases between. This CDR3 region has 13 residues. For the CDR3, the DNA is TGTGCCAGCCAAGGAGCCGGGCTCTACGAGCAGTACTTC. As protein: CASQGAGLYEQYF.

This clonotype was seen a few times. This chain connects TRBV7-2 to TRBJ2-7, with 9 bases matching TRBD1. Trimming cost V 5 bases and J 2 bases; bases outside gene matches: 13. Germline V gene data show CDR1 as SGHTA and CDR2 as FQGNSA. This CDR3 comprises 17 residues. The DNA of the CDR3 is TGTGCCAGCAGCCCGCGGGACAGGGCAGGTGGGGCCTACGAGCAGTACTTC. Protein product: CASSPRDRAGGAYEQYF.

This clonotype was seen more than once but under ten times. The chain combines TRBV28 with TRBJ2-7; tentative D call: TRBD2 (6 bases). The CDR3 is made up of 14 amino acids. Per the germline V gene, CDR1 is MDHEN and CDR2 is SYDVKM. V lost 1 base to trimming and J lost 2 bases, with 9 bases between them. The CDR3 nucleotides read TGTGCCAGCAGTTTATCGGGAGCTCCCTACGAGCAGTACTTC. This codes for CASSLSGAPYEQYF.